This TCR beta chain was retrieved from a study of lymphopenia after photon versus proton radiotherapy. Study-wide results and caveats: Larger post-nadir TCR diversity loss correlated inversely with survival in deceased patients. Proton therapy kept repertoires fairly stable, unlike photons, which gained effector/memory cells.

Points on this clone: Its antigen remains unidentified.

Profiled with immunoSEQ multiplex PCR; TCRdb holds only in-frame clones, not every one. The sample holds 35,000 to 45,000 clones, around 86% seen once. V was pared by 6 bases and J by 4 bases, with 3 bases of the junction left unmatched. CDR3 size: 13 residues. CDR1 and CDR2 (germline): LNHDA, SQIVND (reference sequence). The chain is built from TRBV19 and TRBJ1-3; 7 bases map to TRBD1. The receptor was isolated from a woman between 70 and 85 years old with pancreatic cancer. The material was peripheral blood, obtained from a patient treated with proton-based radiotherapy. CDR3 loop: CASRTGPGNTIYF. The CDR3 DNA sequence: TGTGCCAGTAGGACAGGGCCAGGAAACACCATATATTTT.